A selection of T cell receptor beta chains follows, all from one sample in a study of OX40 agonist ivuxolimab in advanced cancers. Profiling relied on immunoSEQ multiplex PCR, and the TCRdb table lists in-frame clones only, not all of them. Of around 58,000 clones listed, around 84% are singletons. The sequenced sample was CD4+ or CD8+ T cells sorted from blood, obtained in a trial of the OX40 agonist ivuxolimab. These receptors were taken from an adult with an advanced solid tumor such as melanoma, head and neck, liver or kidney cancer. CDR3s include the opening cysteine and the closing phenylalanine or tryptophan. The D gene is left open where the match is weak. Rows may omit the clone size; those that give it use once, few, many or a size class.

clone_size: -; cdr3_length: 14; d_call: -; j_call: TRBJ1-3; v_call: TRBV9; cdr3_nt: TGTGCCAGCAGCGCGCAGGGAGTCGGAAACACCATATATTTT; cdr3_aa: CASSAQGVGNTIYF
clone_size: -; cdr3_length: 14; d_call: -; j_call: TRBJ2-3; v_call: TRBV11-3; cdr3_nt: TGTGCCAGCAGCTTAGAAGGGGCCACAGATACGCAGTATTTT; cdr3_aa: CASSLEGATDTQYF
clone_size: -; cdr3_length: 16; d_call: -; j_call: TRBJ1-2; v_call: TRBV30; cdr3_nt: TGTGCCTGGAGTCGTCGTTCCCACCCTCTAAACTATGGCTACACCTTC; cdr3_aa: CAWSRRSHPLNYGYTF
clone_size: -; cdr3_length: 15; d_call: -; j_call: TRBJ2-5; v_call: TRBV7-2; cdr3_nt: TGTGCCAGCAGCTTAGCTGCCAGGGGGGGGGAGACCCAGTACTTC; cdr3_aa: CASSLAARGGETQYF
clone_size: once; cdr3_length: 13; d_call: -; j_call: TRBJ1-5; v_call: TRBV19; cdr3_nt: TGTGCCAGTAGTATCGCGACCAATCAGCCCCAGCATTTT; cdr3_aa: CASSIATNQPQHF
clone_size: -; cdr3_length: 13; d_call: TRBD1; j_call: TRBJ1-1; v_call: TRBV19; cdr3_nt: TGTGCCAGTAGTACTACAGGGGGGTCTGAAGCTTTCTTT; cdr3_aa: CASSTTGGSEAFF
clone_size: -; cdr3_length: 15; d_call: -; j_call: TRBJ1-4; v_call: TRBV2; cdr3_nt: TGTGCCAGCAGTGAATCCCCCACGAGTGTGGGAAAACTGTTTTTT; cdr3_aa: CASSESPTSVGKLFF
clone_size: -; cdr3_length: 16; d_call: -; j_call: TRBJ2-2; v_call: TRBV14; cdr3_nt: TGTGCCAGCAGCCAGTTGGGCGGGCGAGACACCGGGGAGCTGTTTTTT; cdr3_aa: CASSQLGGRDTGELFF
clone_size: -; cdr3_length: 14; d_call: -; j_call: TRBJ1-5; v_call: TRBV4-1; cdr3_nt: TGCGCCAGCAGCCAAGATGTCAGGGGCTGGCCCCAGCATTTT; cdr3_aa: CASSQDVRGWPQHF
clone_size: -; cdr3_length: 14; d_call: TRBD1; j_call: TRBJ1-1; v_call: TRBV27; cdr3_nt: TGTGCCAGCAGCCGGACAGGTGCGAACACTGAAGCTTTCTTT; cdr3_aa: CASSRTGANTEAFF
clone_size: -; cdr3_length: 15; d_call: TRBD1; j_call: TRBJ1-6; v_call: TRBV19; cdr3_nt: TGTGCCAGTAGTATACAGGGGGCCTATAATTCACCCCTCCACTTT; cdr3_aa: CASSIQGAYNSPLHF
clone_size: once; cdr3_length: 15; d_call: -; j_call: TRBJ2-1; v_call: TRBV7-9; cdr3_nt: TGTGCCAGCAGCTTAGCAGGTGCAACCTACAATGAGCAGTTCTTC; cdr3_aa: CASSLAGATYNEQFF
clone_size: -; cdr3_length: 13; d_call: -; j_call: TRBJ1-5; v_call: TRBV6-1; cdr3_nt: TGTGCCAGCAATGTGGGACTCAATCAGCCCCAGCATTTT; cdr3_aa: CASNVGLNQPQHF
clone_size: -; cdr3_length: 16; d_call: TRBD1; j_call: TRBJ2-1; v_call: TRBV5-1; cdr3_nt: TGCGCCAGCAGCGGAGGGACAGGGAAAGTCTACAATGAGCAGTTCTTC; cdr3_aa: CASSGGTGKVYNEQFF
clone_size: -; cdr3_length: 15; d_call: -; j_call: TRBJ1-1; v_call: TRBV29-1; cdr3_nt: TGCAGCGTTGAAATGGGGTGGGGGATGAACACTGAAGCTTTCTTT; cdr3_aa: CSVEMGWGMNTEAFF
clone_size: few; cdr3_length: 16; d_call: -; j_call: TRBJ1-3; v_call: TRBV19; cdr3_nt: TGTGCCAGTAGGCCCGGGGTTTACCAGTCTGGAAACACCATATATTTT; cdr3_aa: CASRPGVYQSGNTIYF
clone_size: -; cdr3_length: 16; d_call: -; j_call: TRBJ1-2; v_call: TRBV4-3; cdr3_nt: TGCGCCAGCAGCCAAGAGGGGGGGCAGCCCTACTATGGCTACACCTTC; cdr3_aa: CASSQEGGQPYYGYTF
clone_size: -; cdr3_length: 13; d_call: -; j_call: TRBJ2-5; v_call: TRBV15; cdr3_nt: TGTGCCACCAGCAGAGATAGGGCGGAGACCCAGTACTTC; cdr3_aa: CATSRDRAETQYF
clone_size: -; cdr3_length: 17; d_call: TRBD2; j_call: TRBJ2-3; v_call: TRBV25-1; cdr3_nt: TGTGCCAGCACCCCCCCCTGGGCTAGCGGAGGAGCAAATACGCAGTATTTT; cdr3_aa: CASTPPWASGGANTQYF
clone_size: -; cdr3_length: 13; d_call: -; j_call: TRBJ2-7; v_call: TRBV5-4; cdr3_nt: TGTGCCAGCAGCCGTGACGTCGTCTACGAGCAGTACTTC; cdr3_aa: CASSRDVVYEQYF
clone_size: -; cdr3_length: 15; d_call: TRBD2; j_call: TRBJ2-1; v_call: TRBV11-2; cdr3_nt: TGTGCCAGCAGCTTAGAGAGACTAGCGGGAGTGGAGCAGTTCTTC; cdr3_aa: CASSLERLAGVEQFF
clone_size: once; cdr3_length: 16; d_call: TRBD2; j_call: TRBJ2-5; v_call: TRBV19; cdr3_nt: TGTGCCAGTAGTATTTCGAGGACTAGTTTCCAAGAGACCCAGTACTTC; cdr3_aa: CASSISRTSFQETQYF
clone_size: -; cdr3_length: 15; d_call: -; j_call: TRBJ1-2; v_call: TRBV30; cdr3_nt: TGTGCCTGGAGTGTACTAAGGGGAAATCGCTATGGCTACACCTTC; cdr3_aa: CAWSVLRGNRYGYTF
clone_size: -; cdr3_length: 14; d_call: -; j_call: TRBJ1-3; v_call: TRBV5-1; cdr3_nt: TGCGCCAGCAGCTTGGCAGGGTACGGAAACACCATATATTTT; cdr3_aa: CASSLAGYGNTIYF